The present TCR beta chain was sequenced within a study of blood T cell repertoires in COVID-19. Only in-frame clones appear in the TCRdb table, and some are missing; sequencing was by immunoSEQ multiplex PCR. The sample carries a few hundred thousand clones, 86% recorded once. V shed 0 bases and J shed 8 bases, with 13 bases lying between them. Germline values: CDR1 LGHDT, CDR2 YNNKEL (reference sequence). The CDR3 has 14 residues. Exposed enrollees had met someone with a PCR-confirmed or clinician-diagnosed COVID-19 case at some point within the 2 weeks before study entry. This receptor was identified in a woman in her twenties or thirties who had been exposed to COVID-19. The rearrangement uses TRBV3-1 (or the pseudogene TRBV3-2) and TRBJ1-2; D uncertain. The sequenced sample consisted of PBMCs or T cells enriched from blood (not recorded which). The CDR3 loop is CASSQEARVFGYTF. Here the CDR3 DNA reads TGTGCCAGCAGCCAAGAGGCCCGGGTATTCGGCTACACCTTC.